These T cell receptor beta chains were read from a single sample in a study of blood T cell repertoires in COVID-19. TCRdb's copy holds only in-frame clones and misses some; the assay was immunoSEQ multiplex PCR. The sample includes about 83,000 clones, 65% to 85% seen only once; the top ten take about 16%. Sequenced: peripheral blood. These receptors were taken from a woman older than 75 with acute or convalescent COVID-19. CDR3s include the opening cysteine and the closing phenylalanine or tryptophan. D genes are given only for firm matches. Part of the rows lack a size; the others show once, few, many or a class for expanded clones.

d_call clone_size j_call v_call cdr3_aa cdr3_nt
TRBD1 - TRBJ1-1 TRBV4-2 CASSVRQGETEAFF TGTGCCAGCAGCGTCCGACAGGGTGAGACTGAAGCTTTCTTT
- - TRBJ1-2 TRBV19 CASLNPGGVYGYTF TGTGCCAGTCTTAACCCAGGAGGAGTTTATGGCTACACCTTC
- - TRBJ1-1 TRBV4-3 CASSQDAQENTEAFF TGCGCCAGCAGCCAAGATGCCCAGGAGAACACTGAAGCTTTCTTT
TRBD2 - TRBJ2-1 TRBV7-9 CASSLWSGGARNEQFF TGTGCCAGCAGCTTATGGAGCGGGGGGGCTCGAAATGAGCAGTTCTTC
TRBD1 once TRBJ2-2 TRBV6-4 CASSLRDRGVVGELFF TGTGCCAGCAGTCTCCGGGACAGGGGAGTTGTCGGGGAGCTGTTTTTT
TRBD1 - TRBJ2-7 TRBV11-2 CASSVSQGTGLTYEQYF TGTGCCAGCAGCGTTAGTCAGGGGACAGGTTTAACCTACGAGCAGTACTTC
- once TRBJ1-1 TRBV6-5 CASSLQGNTEAFF TGTGCCAGCAGTCTACAGGGGAACACTGAAGCTTTCTTT
TRBD2 - TRBJ2-3 TRBV6-1 CASSVHPRGLAGGQDTQYF TGTGCCAGCAGTGTTCACCCACGGGGACTAGCGGGGGGGCAAGATACGCAGTATTTT
TRBD1 - TRBJ1-1 TRBV14 CASRATGGINTEAFF TGTGCCAGCAGAGCGACAGGGGGCATCAACACTGAAGCTTTCTTT
- - TRBJ1-1 TRBV11-3 CASSIRGNTEAFF TGTGCCAGCAGCATCAGGGGGAACACTGAAGCTTTCTTT
TRBD1 - TRBJ1-1 TRBV28 CASSPLKPGQGGFATEAFF TGTGCCAGCAGCCCCTTGAAACCGGGACAGGGCGGTTTCGCCACTGAAGCTTTCTTT
TRBD1 - TRBJ1-2 TRBV7-9 CASSPGGQGNYGYTF TGTGCCAGCAGCCCCGGGGGACAGGGGAACTATGGCTACACCTTC
TRBD1 - TRBJ1-1 TRBV7-9 CASSYTGTENTEAFF TGTGCCAGCAGCTATACCGGGACAGAGAACACTGAAGCTTTCTTT
- - TRBJ1-1 TRBV4-2 CASSQVTTVGTKAFF TGTGCCAGCAGCCAAGTGACTACGGTAGGGACTAAAGCTTTCTTT
- - TRBJ2-7 TRBV7-2 CASSLGAGSYEQYF TGTGCCAGCAGCTTAGGGGCGGGCTCCTACGAGCAGTACTTC
- - TRBJ2-3 TRBV6-5 CASSPAGTSTDTQYF TGTGCCAGCAGTCCAGCAGGGACTAGCACAGATACGCAGTATTTT
TRBD1 - TRBJ1-2 TRBV11-2 CASSLDVGGGEGYTF TGTGCCAGCAGCTTAGATGTCGGAGGGGGCGAAGGCTACACCTTC
- - TRBJ1-5 TRBV19 CASSSRTDFSNQPQHF TGTGCCAGTAGTTCTAGGACAGACTTTAGCAATCAGCCCCAGCATTTT
- - TRBJ1-2 TRBV5-4 CASSSRTAVYGYTF TGTGCCAGCAGCTCCCGGACAGCTGTGTATGGCTACACCTTC
TRBD1 - TRBJ1-2 TRBV28 CATDRVNYGYTF TGTGCCACCGACAGGGTGAACTATGGCTACACCTTC
- few TRBJ1-5 TRBV7-2 CASSLPGIGNQPQHF TGTGCCAGCAGCTTACCGGGGATTGGCAATCAGCCCCAGCATTTT
- - TRBJ1-6 TRBV7-9 CASSLGGPSTSPLHF TGTGCCAGTTCCTTGGGGGGACCTAGCACGTCACCCCTCCACTTT
TRBD1 - TRBJ2-7 TRBV3-1/TRBV3-2 CASSSRPAGQGLSSYEQYF TGTGCCAGCAGCTCACGGCCGGCGGGACAGGGCCTTTCCTCCTACGAGCAGTACTTC
- - TRBJ1-2 TRBV6-5 CASSSGYPRGYGYTF TGTGCCAGCAGTTCCGGTTATCCCCGGGGCTATGGCTACACCTTC
- once TRBJ2-5 TRBV4-1 CASSQDPGGGETQYF TGCGCCAGCAGCCAAGATCCCGGGGGTGGGGAGACCCAGTACTTC
TRBD1 few TRBJ1-2 TRBV30 CAWSVLTGGRGYTF TGTGCCTGGAGTGTACTGACAGGGGGCCGAGGCTACACCTTC
- - TRBJ1-1 TRBV6-5 CASTDLGGLNTEAFF TGTGCCAGCACCGATTTGGGAGGGTTGAACACTGAAGCTTTCTTT
- - TRBJ1-6 TRBV6-5 CASSYQESPLHF TGTGCCAGCAGTTACCAGGAATCACCCCTCCACTTT
TRBD1 - TRBJ2-6 TRBV6-5 CASSYQGGFGANVLTF TGTGCCAGCAGTTACCAAGGGGGCTTCGGGGCCAACGTCCTGACTTTC
TRBD2 - TRBJ2-5 TRBV5-4 CASSLDAGEETQYF TGTGCCAGCAGCTTGGATGCGGGGGAAGAGACCCAGTACTTC
- - TRBJ2-3 TRBV7-9 CASAKLGGYSTDTQYF TGTGCCAGCGCTAAGCTTGGCGGGTATAGCACAGATACGCAGTATTTT
- - TRBJ1-2 TRBV5-6 CASSLGQNYGYTF TGTGCCAGCAGCCTGGGGCAGAACTATGGCTACACCTTC
TRBD1 once TRBJ2-5 TRBV6-6 CASRRPQGSGTKETQYF TGTGCCAGCAGGCGACCACAGGGGTCGGGGACCAAGGAGACCCAGTACTTC
TRBD1 - TRBJ2-1 TRBV18 CASSPGQGAREQFF TGTGCCAGCTCACCGGGACAGGGGGCGCGTGAGCAGTTCTTC
TRBD1 - TRBJ1-1 TRBV11-2 CASSPRDRPLNTEAFF TGTGCCAGCAGCCCGCGGGACAGACCTTTGAACACTGAAGCTTTCTTT